A selection of T cell receptor beta chains follows, all from one sample in a study of cytomegalovirus exposure and HLA in healthy donors. TCRdb's copy holds only in-frame clones and misses some; the assay was immunoSEQ multiplex PCR. The table lists 130,000 or so clones. The sequencing input was PBMCs. Source of these receptors: a woman aged 40 to 49 in good health and CMV-seronegative. CDR3s leave out the opening cysteine and the closing phenylalanine or tryptophan.

cdr3_aa: ASRGRDRGNNEQF
v_call: TRBV5-1
j_call: TRBJ2-1

cdr3_aa: ASSTTVTGSTDTQY
v_call: TRBV2
j_call: TRBJ2-3

cdr3_aa: ASSPPGTGANGYT
v_call: TRBV6-1
j_call: TRBJ1-2

cdr3_aa: ASSSDYRGYGEKLF
v_call: TRBV6-5
j_call: TRBJ1-4

cdr3_aa: ASSLTTSGEYNEQF
v_call: TRBV7-3
j_call: TRBJ2-1

cdr3_aa: ASSQDASRNEQF
v_call: TRBV4-3
j_call: TRBJ2-1

cdr3_aa: ASSRTGGGGYT
v_call: TRBV6-5
j_call: TRBJ1-2

cdr3_aa: ATDRGQYVNTEAF
v_call: TRBV6-6
j_call: TRBJ1-1

cdr3_aa: ASSLRWGDMGEQF
v_call: TRBV7-9
j_call: TRBJ2-1

cdr3_aa: ASSQAEGGQPQH
v_call: TRBV4-1
j_call: TRBJ1-5

cdr3_aa: ASSFLRGGSGDNEQF
v_call: TRBV5-1
j_call: TRBJ2-1

cdr3_aa: ASSLKAGDKNIQY
v_call: TRBV7-3
j_call: TRBJ2-4

cdr3_aa: ASSTGGPTEAF
v_call: TRBV2
j_call: TRBJ1-1

cdr3_aa: ASRIAGGRRNEQF
v_call: TRBV5-4
j_call: TRBJ2-1

cdr3_aa: ASPILLGSADTQY
v_call: TRBV12-5
j_call: TRBJ2-3

cdr3_aa: ASSPTSGYYEQY
v_call: TRBV18
j_call: TRBJ2-7

cdr3_aa: ASSQDSSAGASDTQY
v_call: TRBV4-2
j_call: TRBJ2-3

cdr3_aa: ASSLKGTGTTPQH
v_call: TRBV5-8
j_call: TRBJ1-5

cdr3_aa: ASSPVRKYEQY
v_call: TRBV11-2
j_call: TRBJ2-7

cdr3_aa: ATGVGNQPQH
v_call: TRBV6-1
j_call: TRBJ1-5

cdr3_aa: ASTLGQFNQPQH
v_call: TRBV19
j_call: TRBJ1-5

cdr3_aa: ASSISSGTGSYEQY
v_call: TRBV19
j_call: TRBJ2-7

cdr3_aa: AIKFGTEIFSGANVLT
v_call: TRBV21-1
j_call: TRBJ2-6

cdr3_aa: ASSVRATYRANTGELF
v_call: TRBV9
j_call: TRBJ2-2